This section outlines one TCR beta chain sequence together with its context. Per the original data handling: Counts of nucleated cells, estimated from reference gene primer amplification, were obtained. TCRdb's table, derived via immunoSEQ multiplex PCR, lists solely in-frame clones and lacks some. That table is the source of V, J and clone size, and D and trimming were worked out from the DNA. This sample has about 120,000 clones; less than 95% occur once, and the top ten carry under 2%. Germline assignment: CDR1 ENHRY and CDR2 SYGVKD. CDR3 size: 16 residues. J gave up 2 bases and V 5 bases, and 10 bases lay outside the gene matches. The sample is drawn from a study of blood T cell repertoires in COVID-19. Background on the study: Sample material is recorded as cDNA or gDNA derived from T cells, B-cell-depleted T cells, or PBMCs.

The sample consisted of peripheral blood. The chain is built from TRBV10-3 and TRBJ2-7; 9 bases agree with TRBD1. The source of this sequence is a human donor with active COVID-19. The donor label of this sample is uncertain. The CDR3 DNA sequence: TGTGCCATCAGTCCAAACTCCGGGACAGGGACCTACGAGCAGTACTTC. This gives the protein CAISPNSGTGTYEQYF.